This T cell receptor beta chain was recorded in a study of T cell repertoires in aging, cancer and after chemotherapy. Study results and limitations: Immunological memory after chemotherapy cannot be judged from the repertoire data.

Comments on this clonotype: The target antigen is unknown.

Germline CDR1 is DFQATT and CDR2 is SNEGSKA (reference sequence). The CDR3 totals 13 residues. V gave up 2 bases and J gave up 8 bases, with 15 bases separating them. A mixed TRB-A/B primer pool amplified rearranged TRB by multiplex touch-down PCR. TCRdb passed the multiplex PCR reads through MiXCR, listing each CDR3 protein once. The data contain about 840 distinct CDR3 sequences, around 25% of them seen just once; the ten biggest clones take up about 20%. Amplification of TCR beta used genomic DNA extracted from peripheral blood. The gene calls are TRBV20-1 and TRBJ1-2, with a possible D match to TRBD1 (6 bases). The TCR originated in a human donor with a solid tumor. Sequenced: blood. This CDR3 is CSARPHLGAGYTF. The CDR3 bases are TGCAGTGCTAGACCCCACTTGGGGGCGGGCTACACCTTC.